Listed below are T cell receptor beta chains from one sample, sequenced in a study of vaccination and CD4 T cells after COVID-19. TCRdb reprocessed the PCR reads with MiXCR, giving one entry per CDR3 protein. The sample lists around 13,000 distinct CDR3 sequences, around 21% occurring once. These receptors' targets are unknown. The sequenced sample consisted of cultured CD4+ T cells from blood. These receptors all come from a human donor with COVID-19. Each CDR3 is given with its conserved first and last residue. The D gene is left open where the match is weak. Where a row states a size, it is once, few, many or the class of an expanded clone; other rows omit it.

cdr3_aa,cdr3_nt,clone_size,j_call,v_call,d_call
CASSIERDQPQHF,TGTGCCAGTAGTATAGAAAGGGACCAGCCCCAGCATTTT,few,TRBJ1-5,TRBV19,-
CAWSDRNTEAFF,TGTGCCTGGAGTGACAGGAACACTGAAGCTTTCTTT,few,TRBJ1-1,TRBV30,-
CSARVSGSGYNSPLHF,TGCAGTGCTAGAGTTTCCGGGTCGGGGTATAATTCACCCCTCCACTTT,few,TRBJ1-6,TRBV20-1,-
CASSLTDTQYF,TGTGCCAGCAGCTTGACAGATACGCAGTATTTT,-,TRBJ2-3,TRBV11-2,-
CASSSAAGGYTF,TGTGCCAGCTCATCTGCAGCAGGTGGCTACACCTTC,-,TRBJ1-2,TRBV18,-
CSARDMRGIPDTQYF,TGCAGTGCTAGAGATATGAGGGGGATCCCAGATACGCAGTATTTT,few,TRBJ2-3,TRBV20-1,-
CASNPGQGFEKLFF,TGTGCCAGCAACCCGGGACAGGGGTTTGAAAAACTGTTTTTT,few,TRBJ1-4,TRBV6-1,TRBD1
CASSRTRILLGGGEKLFF,TGTGCCAGCAGTCGTACTCGAATTTTGTTAGGGGGCGGAGAAAAACTGTTTTTT,-,TRBJ1-4,TRBV6-1,TRBD1
CASRLDRGKTQYF,TGTGCCAGCAGACTCGACAGGGGCAAGACCCAGTACTTC,-,TRBJ2-5,TRBV6-4,TRBD1
CASSYSAEGHTEAFF,TGTGCCAGCAGTTACTCCGCAGAGGGGCACACTGAAGCTTTCTTT,-,TRBJ1-1,TRBV6-2/TRBV6-3,-
CASSPGRVVTGELFF,TGTGCCAGCAGCCCGGGTAGGGTGGTGACCGGGGAGCTGTTTTTT,once,TRBJ2-2,TRBV5-6,-
CSARQGKTEAFF,TGCAGTGCGCGACAGGGAAAGACTGAAGCTTTCTTT,-,TRBJ1-1,TRBV20-1,TRBD1
CASSVGGPGGGETQYF,TGTGCCAGCAGCGTTGGTGGTCCGGGTGGAGGGGAGACCCAGTACTTC,-,TRBJ2-5,TRBV9,-
CASSSGQGYEQYF,TGTGCCAGCAGCTCGGGACAGGGTTACGAGCAGTACTTC,-,TRBJ2-7,TRBV5-4,TRBD1
CASSLWAQETQYF,TGTGCCAGCAGCTTATGGGCACAAGAGACCCAGTACTTC,-,TRBJ2-5,TRBV11-2,-
CASSLRGSPLHF,TGTGCCAGCAGCCTTAGGGGTTCACCCCTCCACTTT,-,TRBJ1-6,TRBV11-1,-
CASSVTSGGSSSYNEQFF,TGTGCCAGCAGCGTAACTAGCGGGGGGTCAAGCTCCTACAATGAGCAGTTCTTC,-,TRBJ2-1,TRBV9,TRBD2
CASSESSALRSNQPQHF,TGTGCCAGCAGTGAATCTAGTGCCCTCCGCAGCAATCAGCCCCAGCATTTT,medium-sized,TRBJ1-5,TRBV6-1,-
CASSLVSVGSQPQHF,TGTGCCAGCAGCTTGGTGAGTGTGGGAAGTCAGCCCCAGCATTTT,-,TRBJ1-5,TRBV7-9,-
CASSVEQWGGPQHF,TGTGCCAGCAGCGTAGAACAGTGGGGAGGGCCCCAGCATTTT,-,TRBJ1-5,TRBV9,-
CASSAMGARNEQFF,TGTGCCAGCAGCGCAATGGGGGCTAGGAATGAGCAGTTCTTC,-,TRBJ2-1,TRBV28,-
CASSSSGGRGANVLTF,TGTGCCAGCAGTTCGTCTGGGGGGCGTGGGGCCAACGTCCTGACTTTC,few,TRBJ2-6,TRBV7-3,-
CASSPIIQPGSNYGYTF,TGTGCCAGCAGTCCCATTATCCAGCCCGGATCTAACTATGGCTACACCTTC,few,TRBJ1-2,TRBV12-3/TRBV12-4,-
CASSTQGQPNTEAFF,TGTGCCAGCAGCACTCAGGGACAGCCGAACACTGAAGCTTTCTTT,few,TRBJ1-1,TRBV9,TRBD1
CASSFDRDQTQYF,TGTGCCAGCAGCTTTGACAGGGACCAGACCCAGTACTTC,-,TRBJ2-5,TRBV5-5,TRBD1
CASSLDLGEAFF,TGTGCCAGCAGCTTAGATCTTGGTGAAGCTTTCTTT,few,TRBJ1-1,TRBV11-3,-
CASRGQGVELTGELFF,TGTGCCAGCAGAGGACAGGGAGTCGAACTCACCGGGGAGCTGTTTTTT,-,TRBJ2-2,TRBV6-1,TRBD1
CSARGLGGTDTQYF,TGCAGTGCTAGAGGACTAGGGGGCACAGATACGCAGTATTTT,-,TRBJ2-3,TRBV20-1,-
CASEGSGGPGNTIYF,TGTGCCAGCGAGGGTTCTGGGGGGCCTGGAAACACCATATATTTT,-,TRBJ1-3,TRBV6-1,-
CSATGQGAYEQYF,TGCAGTGCGACGGGACAGGGGGCCTACGAGCAGTACTTC,few,TRBJ2-7,TRBV20-1,TRBD1
CSARAGSSYNEQFF,TGCAGTGCTAGGGCAGGAAGCTCCTACAATGAGCAGTTCTTC,few,TRBJ2-1,TRBV20-1,-
CASSELGAFPCTDTQYF,TGCGCCAGCAGTGAGCTGGGGGCGTTTCCATGCACAGATACGCAGTATTTT,few,TRBJ2-3,TRBV10-1,-
CASSVSQETQYF,TGTGCCAGCAGCGTGAGCCAAGAGACCCAGTACTTC,-,TRBJ2-5,TRBV7-2,-
CASSRGTDSHPTF,TGTGCCAGCAGCCGGGGAACGGACTCCCATCCCACCTTC,few,TRBJ1-2,TRBV11-3,-
CASSLDWGRDRAYEQYF,TGTGCCAGCAGCTTAGATTGGGGCCGGGACAGGGCCTACGAGCAGTACTTC,few,TRBJ2-7,TRBV11-3,TRBD1
CASSPTGDGYTF,TGTGCCAGCAGCCCGACAGGGGATGGCTACACCTTC,-,TRBJ1-2,TRBV11-2,TRBD1
CASSRPGGRGNSPLHF,TGTGCCAGCAGCAGGCCAGGGGGCAGGGGTAATTCACCCCTCCACTTT,-,TRBJ1-6,TRBV12-3/TRBV12-4,TRBD1
CASSLGGQGSGNTIYF,TGTGCCAGCAGCCTAGGGGGACAGGGCTCTGGAAACACCATATATTTT,few,TRBJ1-3,TRBV11-2,TRBD1
CASSPRSTEAFF,TGTGCCAGCAGCCCACGGAGCACTGAAGCTTTCTTT,-,TRBJ1-1,TRBV12-3/TRBV12-4,-
CAVYRGGFGYTF,TGTGCCGTCTACAGGGGTGGTTTTGGCTACACCTTC,few,TRBJ1-2,TRBV19,TRBD1
CASSELAGGNTGELFF,TGTGCCAGCAGTGAATTGGCGGGGGGGAACACCGGGGAGCTGTTTTTT,-,TRBJ2-2,TRBV6-1,TRBD2
CASSRLIPGQGAEPQHF,TGTGCCAGCAGCCGACTTATCCCGGGACAGGGGGCAGAGCCCCAGCATTTT,few,TRBJ1-5,TRBV5-6,TRBD1
CASSLGTGGPYEQYF,TGTGCCAGCAGCTTAGGGACAGGGGGCCCCTACGAGCAGTACTTC,-,TRBJ2-7,TRBV11-2,TRBD1
CASSRDRDTDTQYF,TGTGCCAGCAGTCGGGACAGGGACACAGATACGCAGTATTTT,few,TRBJ2-3,TRBV6-2/TRBV6-3,TRBD1
CASSFHLEAVTGELFF,TGTGCCAGCAGTTTTCACCTGGAGGCGGTCACCGGGGAGCTGTTTTTT,-,TRBJ2-2,TRBV27,-
CASSRGVGKETQYF,TGTGCCAGCAGCCGGGGGGTAGGGAAAGAGACCCAGTACTTC,-,TRBJ2-5,TRBV5-4,TRBD2
CASSPGGRAGDTQYF,TGTGCCAGCAGTCCAGGTGGCAGGGCGGGAGATACGCAGTATTTT,few,TRBJ2-3,TRBV12-3/TRBV12-4,-
CASSIRTGDNSPLHF,TGTGCCAGTAGTATCAGGACAGGGGATAATTCACCCCTCCACTTT,-,TRBJ1-6,TRBV19,TRBD1
CASSITGESSYEQYF,TGCGCCAGCAGCATTACAGGGGAGAGCTCCTACGAGCAGTACTTC,-,TRBJ2-7,TRBV5-1,TRBD1
CASRIHYEQYF,TGTGCCAGCAGAATCCACTACGAGCAGTACTTC,-,TRBJ2-7,TRBV12-3/TRBV12-4,-
CASSQGGGQVGNQPQHF,TGTGCCAGCAGCCAAGGTGGCGGGCAGGTTGGCAATCAGCCCCAGCATTTT,once,TRBJ1-5,TRBV3-1,-
CASSLDRGTGNTIYF,TGTGCCAGCAGCTTAGACAGGGGAACTGGAAACACCATATATTTT,few,TRBJ1-3,TRBV7-2,TRBD1
CASSRDRTGVDEQYF,TGCGCCAGCAGCAGGGACCGCACAGGGGTTGACGAGCAGTACTTC,few,TRBJ2-7,TRBV5-1,TRBD1
CASGRVTGGDGGYGYTF,TGTGCCAGCGGGAGGGTTACAGGGGGAGACGGGGGGTATGGCTACACCTTC,-,TRBJ1-2,TRBV6-1,TRBD1
CASSILPGLVPHEQYF,TGTGCCAGTAGTATCCTCCCGGGACTAGTCCCCCACGAGCAGTACTTC,few,TRBJ2-7,TRBV19,TRBD2
CASSPDVPGSSYNSPLHF,TGTGCCAGCAGTCCGGATGTTCCAGGAAGCTCCTATAATTCACCCCTCCACTTT,few,TRBJ1-6,TRBV5-6,-
CSARRGNSNQPQHF,TGCAGTGCGAGAAGGGGGAATAGCAATCAGCCCCAGCATTTT,few,TRBJ1-5,TRBV20-1,-
CASSFRGQGAFSNQPQHF,TGTGCCAGCAGTTTCAGGGGACAGGGAGCCTTTAGCAATCAGCCCCAGCATTTT,-,TRBJ1-5,TRBV27,TRBD1
CASKARDNTGELFF,TGTGCCAGTAAAGCGCGGGACAACACCGGGGAGCTGTTTTTT,-,TRBJ2-2,TRBV19,-
CASSQTQYNEQFF,TGCGCCAGCAGCCAAACGCAATACAATGAGCAGTTCTTC,few,TRBJ2-1,TRBV4-3,-